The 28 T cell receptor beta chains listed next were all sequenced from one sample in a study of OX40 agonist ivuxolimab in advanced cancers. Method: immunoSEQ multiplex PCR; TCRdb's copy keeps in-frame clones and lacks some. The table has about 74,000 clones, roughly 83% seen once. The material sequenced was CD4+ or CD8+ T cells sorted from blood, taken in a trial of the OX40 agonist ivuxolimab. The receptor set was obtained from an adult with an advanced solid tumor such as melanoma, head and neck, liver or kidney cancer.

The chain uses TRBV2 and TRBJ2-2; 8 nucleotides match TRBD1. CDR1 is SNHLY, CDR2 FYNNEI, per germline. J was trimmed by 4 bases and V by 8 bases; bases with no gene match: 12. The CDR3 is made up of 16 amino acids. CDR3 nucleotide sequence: TGTGCCAGCCGATCCAGGACAGGGTTGGCCACCGGGGAGCTGTTTTTT. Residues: CASRSRTGLATGELFF.

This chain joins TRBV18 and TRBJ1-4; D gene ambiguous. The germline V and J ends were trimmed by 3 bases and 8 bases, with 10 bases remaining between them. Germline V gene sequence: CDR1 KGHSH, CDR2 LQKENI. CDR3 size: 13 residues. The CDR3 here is CASSPGFGEKLFF. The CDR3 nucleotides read TGTGCCAGCTCACCGGGGTTTGGCGAAAAACTGTTTTTT.

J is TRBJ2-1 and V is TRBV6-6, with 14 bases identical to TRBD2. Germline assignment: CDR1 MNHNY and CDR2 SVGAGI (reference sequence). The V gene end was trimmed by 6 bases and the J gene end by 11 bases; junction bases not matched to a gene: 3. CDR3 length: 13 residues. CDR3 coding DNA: TGTGCCAGCAGAAGACTAGCGGGAGGGAAGCAGTTCTTC. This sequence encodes CASRRLAGGKQFF.

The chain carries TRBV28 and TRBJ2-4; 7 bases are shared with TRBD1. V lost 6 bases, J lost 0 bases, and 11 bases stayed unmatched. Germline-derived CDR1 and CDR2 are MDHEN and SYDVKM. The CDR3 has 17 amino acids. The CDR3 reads CASRTGLYPLAKNIQYF. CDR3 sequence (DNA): TGTGCCAGCAGGACAGGGCTTTACCCTCTAGCCAAAAACATTCAGTACTTC.

This chain's CDR3 is CASSFGDSNQPQHF. DNA of the CDR3: TGTGCCAGCAGTTTCGGGGATAGCAATCAGCCCCAGCATTTT. This chain links TRBV28 with TRBJ1-5; no clear D gene. The CDR3 covers 14 residues. Per germline, CDR1 MDHEN and CDR2 SYDVKM. Trimming took off 3 bases at V and 0 bases at J, with 6 bases between the two ends.

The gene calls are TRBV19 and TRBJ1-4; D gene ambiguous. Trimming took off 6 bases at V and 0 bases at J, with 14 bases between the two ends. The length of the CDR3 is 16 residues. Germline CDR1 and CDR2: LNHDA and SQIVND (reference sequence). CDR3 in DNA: TGTGCCAGTAGCAGAAAACAGCGTGCAACTAATGAAAAACTGTTTTTT. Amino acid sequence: CASSRKQRATNEKLFF.

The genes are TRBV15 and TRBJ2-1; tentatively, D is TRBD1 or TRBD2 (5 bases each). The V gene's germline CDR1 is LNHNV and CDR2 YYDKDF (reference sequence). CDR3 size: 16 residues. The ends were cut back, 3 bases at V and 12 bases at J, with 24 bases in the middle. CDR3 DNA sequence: TGTGCCACCAGCAGTGCGGAACTAGTGAGGGGCAAGGGGCAGTTCTTC. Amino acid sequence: CATSSAELVRGKGQFF.

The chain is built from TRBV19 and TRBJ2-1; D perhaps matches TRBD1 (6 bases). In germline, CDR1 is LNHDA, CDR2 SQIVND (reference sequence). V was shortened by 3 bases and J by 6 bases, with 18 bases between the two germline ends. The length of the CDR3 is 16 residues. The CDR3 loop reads CASSILGGRGSNEQFF. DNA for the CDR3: TGTGCCAGTAGTATTCTTGGGGGCAGGGGAAGCAATGAGCAGTTCTTC. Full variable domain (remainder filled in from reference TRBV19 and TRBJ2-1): DGGITQSPKYLFRKEGQNVTLSCEQNLNHDAMYWYRQDPGQGLRLIYYSQIVNDFQKGDIAEGYSVSREKKESFPLTVTSAQKNPTAFYLCASSILGGRGSNEQFFGPGTRLTVL.

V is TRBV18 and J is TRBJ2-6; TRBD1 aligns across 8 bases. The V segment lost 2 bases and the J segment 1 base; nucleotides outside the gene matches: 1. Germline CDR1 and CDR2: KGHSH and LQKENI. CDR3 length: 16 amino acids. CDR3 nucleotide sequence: TGTGCCAGCTCACCAAGGACAGGGTCTGGGGCCAACGTCCTGACTTTC. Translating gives CASSPRTGSGANVLTF.

The CDR3: CASSQDNGGVSSYEQYF. The DNA of the CDR3 is TGTGCCAGCAGCCAAGATAACGGGGGGGTAAGCTCCTACGAGCAGTACTTC. This sequence joins TRBV4-2 and TRBJ2-7; the match to TRBD2 covers 8 bases. Germline trimming cut 0 bases from V and 0 bases from J; bases unmatched to any gene: 7. The CDR3 is 17 amino acids. Germline-derived CDR1 and CDR2 are LGHNA and YNFKEQ.

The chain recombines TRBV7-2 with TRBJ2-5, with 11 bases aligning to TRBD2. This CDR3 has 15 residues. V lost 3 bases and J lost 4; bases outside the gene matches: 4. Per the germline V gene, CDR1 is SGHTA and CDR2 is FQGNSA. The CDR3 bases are TGTGCCAGCAGCTTGGGACTAGCGGTTTCAGAGACCCAGTACTTC. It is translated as CASSLGLAVSETQYF.

For the CDR3, the DNA is TGTGCCAGCAGCGTAGCAAGCGGCCAAGGTGAGCAGTTCTTC. It is translated as CASSVASGQGEQFF. V is TRBV9 and J is TRBJ2-1; D might be TRBD2 (5 bases). The germline gives CDR1 SGDLS, CDR2 YYNGEE. CDR3 length: 14 amino acids. V lost 0 bases and J lost 9, with 13 bases in between. The complete variable domain, with remaining parts taken from reference TRBV9 and TRBJ2-1, reads DSGVTQTPKHLITATGQRVTLRCSPRSGDLSVYWYQQSLDQGLQFLIQYYNGEERAKGNILERFSAQQFPDLHSELNLSSLELGDSALYFCASSVASGQGEQFFGPGTRLTVL.

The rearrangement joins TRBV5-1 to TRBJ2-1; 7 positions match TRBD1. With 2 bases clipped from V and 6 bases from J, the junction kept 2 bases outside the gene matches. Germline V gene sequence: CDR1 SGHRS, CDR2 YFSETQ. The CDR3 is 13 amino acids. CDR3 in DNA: TGCGCCAGCAGCTTCAGGGGGATCAATGAGCAGTTCTTC. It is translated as CASSFRGINEQFF.

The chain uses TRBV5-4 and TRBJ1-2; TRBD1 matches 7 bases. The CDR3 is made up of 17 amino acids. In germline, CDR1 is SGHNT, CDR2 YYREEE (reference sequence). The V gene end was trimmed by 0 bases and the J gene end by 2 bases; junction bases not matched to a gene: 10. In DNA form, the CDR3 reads TGTGCCAGCAGCTTGGGGGGACAACAGGGGAGGAACTATGGCTACACCTTC. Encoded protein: CASSLGGQQGRNYGYTF.

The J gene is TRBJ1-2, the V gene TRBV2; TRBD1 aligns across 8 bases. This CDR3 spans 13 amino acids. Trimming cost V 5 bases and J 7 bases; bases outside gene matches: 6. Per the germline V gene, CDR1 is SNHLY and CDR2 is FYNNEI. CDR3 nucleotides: TGTGCCAGCAGTTCCAGGGGGCTTAGTGGCTACACCTTC. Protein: CASSSRGLSGYTF.

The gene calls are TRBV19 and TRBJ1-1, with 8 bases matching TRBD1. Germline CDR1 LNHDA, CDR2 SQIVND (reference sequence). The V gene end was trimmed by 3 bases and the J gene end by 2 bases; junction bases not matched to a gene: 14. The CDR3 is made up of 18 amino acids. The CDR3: CASSILVRAGGSNTEAFF. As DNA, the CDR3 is TGTGCCAGTAGTATCCTGGTAAGGGCAGGGGGCAGCAACACTGAAGCTTTCTTT.

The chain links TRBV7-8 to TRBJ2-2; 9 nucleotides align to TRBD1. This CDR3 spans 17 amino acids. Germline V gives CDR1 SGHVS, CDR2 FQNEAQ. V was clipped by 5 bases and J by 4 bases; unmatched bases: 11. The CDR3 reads CASSLTGGQGFTGELFF. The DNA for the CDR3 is TGTGCCAGCAGCCTGACCGGGGGACAGGGTTTCACCGGGGAGCTGTTTTTT.

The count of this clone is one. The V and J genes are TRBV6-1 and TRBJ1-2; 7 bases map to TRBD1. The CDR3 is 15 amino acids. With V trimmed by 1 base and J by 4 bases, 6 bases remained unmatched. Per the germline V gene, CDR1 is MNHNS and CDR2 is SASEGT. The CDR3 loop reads CASSEGAGGFYGYTF. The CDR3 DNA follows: TGTGCCAGCAGTGAAGGGGCAGGGGGATTCTATGGCTACACCTTC.

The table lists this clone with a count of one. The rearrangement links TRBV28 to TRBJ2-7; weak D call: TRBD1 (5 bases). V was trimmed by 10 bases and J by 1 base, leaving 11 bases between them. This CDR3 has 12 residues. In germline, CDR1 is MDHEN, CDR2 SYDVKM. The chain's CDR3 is CATRVRSYEQYF. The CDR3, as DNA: TGTGCCACCAGGGTTAGGTCCTACGAGCAGTACTTC. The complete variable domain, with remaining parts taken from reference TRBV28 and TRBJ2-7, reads DVKVTQSSRYLVKRTGEKVFLECVQDMDHENMFWYRQDPGLGLRLIYFSYDVKMKEKGDIPEGYSVSREKKERFSLILESASTNQTSMYLCATRVRSYEQYFGPGTRLTVT.

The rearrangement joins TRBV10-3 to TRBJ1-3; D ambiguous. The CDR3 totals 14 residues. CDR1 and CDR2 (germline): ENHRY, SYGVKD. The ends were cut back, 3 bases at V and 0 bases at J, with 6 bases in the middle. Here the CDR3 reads CAISDMNSGNTIYF. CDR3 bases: TGTGCCATCAGTGACATGAACTCTGGAAACACCATATATTTT.

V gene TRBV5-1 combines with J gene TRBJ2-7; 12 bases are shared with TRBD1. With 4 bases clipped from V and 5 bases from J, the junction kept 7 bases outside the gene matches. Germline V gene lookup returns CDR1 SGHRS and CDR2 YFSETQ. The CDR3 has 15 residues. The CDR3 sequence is CASSPTGTGGHEQYF. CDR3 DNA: TGCGCCAGCAGCCCAACCGGGACAGGGGGCCACGAGCAGTACTTC.

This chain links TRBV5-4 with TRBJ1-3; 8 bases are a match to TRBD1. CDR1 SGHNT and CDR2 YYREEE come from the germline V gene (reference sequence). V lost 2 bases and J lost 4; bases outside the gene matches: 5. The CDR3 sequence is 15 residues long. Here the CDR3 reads CASSLDRGTGNTIYF. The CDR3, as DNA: TGTGCCAGCAGCTTAGACAGGGGTACGGGAAACACCATATATTTT.

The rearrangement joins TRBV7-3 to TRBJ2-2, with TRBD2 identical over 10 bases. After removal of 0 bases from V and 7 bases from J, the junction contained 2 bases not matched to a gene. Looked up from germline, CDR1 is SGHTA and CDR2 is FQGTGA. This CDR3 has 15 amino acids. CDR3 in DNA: TGTGCCAGCAGCTTAACACTAGCGGGGAGCGGGGAGCTGTTTTTT. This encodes CASSLTLAGSGELFF.

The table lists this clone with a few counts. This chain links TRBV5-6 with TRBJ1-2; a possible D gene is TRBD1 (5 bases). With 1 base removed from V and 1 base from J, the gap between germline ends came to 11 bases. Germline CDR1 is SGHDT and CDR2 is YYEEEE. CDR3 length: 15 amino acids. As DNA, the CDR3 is TGTGCCAGCAGCTTGTACAGGATAATTAACTATGGCTACACCTTC. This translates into CASSLYRIINYGYTF.

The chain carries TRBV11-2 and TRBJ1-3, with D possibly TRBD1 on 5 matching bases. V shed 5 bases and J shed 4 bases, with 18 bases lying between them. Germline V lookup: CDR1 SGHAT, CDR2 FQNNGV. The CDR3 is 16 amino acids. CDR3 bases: TGTGCCAGCAGCCTAGGGGTGTGGGGGGACGGAAACACCATATATTTT. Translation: CASSLGVWGDGNTIYF. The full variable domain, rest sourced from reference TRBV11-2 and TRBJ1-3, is EAGVAQSPRYKIIEKRQSVAFWCNPISGHATLYWYQQILGQGPKLLIQFQNNGVVDDSQLPKDRFSAERLKGVDSTLKIQPAKLEDSAVYLCASSLGVWGDGNTIYFGEGSWLTVV.

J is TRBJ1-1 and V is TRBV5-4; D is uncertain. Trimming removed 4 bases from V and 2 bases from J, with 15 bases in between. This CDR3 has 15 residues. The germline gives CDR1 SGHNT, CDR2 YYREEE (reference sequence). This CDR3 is CASSGKEKLNTEAFF. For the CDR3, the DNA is TGTGCCAGCAGCGGGAAGGAAAAACTAAACACTGAAGCTTTCTTT.

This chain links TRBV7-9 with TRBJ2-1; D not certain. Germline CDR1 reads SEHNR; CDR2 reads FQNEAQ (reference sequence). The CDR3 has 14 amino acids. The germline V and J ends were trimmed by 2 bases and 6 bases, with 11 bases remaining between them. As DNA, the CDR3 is TGTGCCAGCAGCTTACCTCCGGTGGGCAATGAGCAGTTCTTC. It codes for CASSLPPVGNEQFF.

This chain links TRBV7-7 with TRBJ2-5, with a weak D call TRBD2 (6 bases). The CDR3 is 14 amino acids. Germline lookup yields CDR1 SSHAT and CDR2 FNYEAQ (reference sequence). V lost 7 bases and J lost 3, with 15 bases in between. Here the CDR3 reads CASKPGWEEETQYF. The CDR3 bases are TGTGCCAGCAAGCCAGGGTGGGAGGAAGAGACCCAGTACTTC.